A selection of T cell receptor beta chains follows, all from one sample in a study of CD8 T cells in ankylosing spondylitis. TCRdb redid the calling of the 5' RACE reads with MiXCR, one entry per CDR3 protein. The sample lists roughly 700,000 distinct CDR3 sequences; 19% were seen once. Sequenced: blood, either unsorted or a sorted T cell fraction (not recorded which). These receptors originate from a male donor with ankylosing spondylitis. Both conserved end residues are part of each CDR3. A D gene is named only where the DNA matches it firmly.

d_call,j_call,v_call,cdr3_aa
TRBD1,TRBJ2-2,TRBV11-2,CASTWDRGLELFF
.,TRBJ2-6,TRBV21-1,CASSRGWTPSGANVLTF
TRBD1,TRBJ2-5,TRBV12-3/TRBV12-4,CASSLGQGAWETQYF
TRBD1,TRBJ1-1,TRBV6-1,CASSAITFGTLRGDGEAFF
TRBD2,TRBJ2-7,TRBV29-1,CSVNSGRAHEQYF
.,TRBJ1-5,TRBV10-3,CAISLRRDQPQHF
.,TRBJ1-5,TRBV12-3/TRBV12-4,CASGTNAPPQHF
TRBD1,TRBJ1-1,TRBV5-1,CASSLEGGLTEAFF
.,TRBJ2-3,TRBV4-1,CASSQTGLWTDTQYF
.,TRBJ1-1,TRBV9,CASSVRQVGTEAFF
TRBD1,TRBJ1-1,TRBV12-3/TRBV12-4,CASSDRTGVNTEAFF
.,TRBJ2-7,TRBV3-1,CASSQWTDSNYEQYF
.,TRBJ1-1,TRBV5-1,CASSLGLGIGNTEAFF
.,TRBJ1-2,TRBV29-1,CSVERAGDYGYTF
TRBD2,TRBJ2-2,TRBV7-2,CASSLGAGGTGELFF
.,TRBJ2-1,TRBV5-1,CASSEGRHNEQFF
.,TRBJ1-5,TRBV30,CAWSVRGNQPQHF
TRBD2,TRBJ2-2,TRBV20-1,CSARSGGLAGGRTGELFF
TRBD1,TRBJ2-7,TRBV29-1,CSVEENRGDEQYF
.,TRBJ2-7,TRBV4-2,CASRWTESSYEQYF
TRBD2,TRBJ2-3,TRBV11-2,CASSRTLISSGSSADTQYF
TRBD1,TRBJ2-4,TRBV20-1,CSARLYRGGKNIQYF
TRBD1,TRBJ2-7,TRBV7-8,CASSHTGDEQYF
TRBD1,TRBJ2-7,TRBV12-3/TRBV12-4,CASSSRDRKAYEQYF
TRBD1,TRBJ2-7,TRBV10-3,CATDRGNNEQYF
.,TRBJ2-7,TRBV5-1,CASMWIRATHDEQYF
.,TRBJ1-1,TRBV4-1,CASSQTGIEAFF
.,TRBJ1-2,TRBV27,CASSLLTDSGPNPYGYTF